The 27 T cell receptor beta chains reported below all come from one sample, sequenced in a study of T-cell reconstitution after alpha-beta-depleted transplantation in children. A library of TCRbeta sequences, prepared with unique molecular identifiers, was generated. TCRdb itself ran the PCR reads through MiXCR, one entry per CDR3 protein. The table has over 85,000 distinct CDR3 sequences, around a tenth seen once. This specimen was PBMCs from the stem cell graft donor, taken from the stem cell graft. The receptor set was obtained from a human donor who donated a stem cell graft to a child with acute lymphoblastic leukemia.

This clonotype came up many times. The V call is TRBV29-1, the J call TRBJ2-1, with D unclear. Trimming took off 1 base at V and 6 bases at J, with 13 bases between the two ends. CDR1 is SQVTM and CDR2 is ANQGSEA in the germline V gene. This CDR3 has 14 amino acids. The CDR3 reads CSVEVASHFNEQFF. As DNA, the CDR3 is TGCAGCGTTGAAGTGGCGTCACACTTCAATGAGCAGTTCTTC.

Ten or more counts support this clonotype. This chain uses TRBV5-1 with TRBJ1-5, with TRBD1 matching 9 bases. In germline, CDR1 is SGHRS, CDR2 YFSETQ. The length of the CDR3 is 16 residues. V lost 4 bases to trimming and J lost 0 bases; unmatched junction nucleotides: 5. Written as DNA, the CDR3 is TGCGCCAGCAGCCTGACAGGGGGTTATAGCAATCAGCCCCAGCATTTT. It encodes CASSLTGGYSNQPQHF.

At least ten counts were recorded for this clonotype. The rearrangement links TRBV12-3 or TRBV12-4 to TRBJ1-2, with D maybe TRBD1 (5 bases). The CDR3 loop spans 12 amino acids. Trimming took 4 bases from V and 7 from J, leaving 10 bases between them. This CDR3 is CASSSGGFGYTF. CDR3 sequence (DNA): TGTGCCAGCAGTTCCGGGGGTTTTGGCTACACCTTC.

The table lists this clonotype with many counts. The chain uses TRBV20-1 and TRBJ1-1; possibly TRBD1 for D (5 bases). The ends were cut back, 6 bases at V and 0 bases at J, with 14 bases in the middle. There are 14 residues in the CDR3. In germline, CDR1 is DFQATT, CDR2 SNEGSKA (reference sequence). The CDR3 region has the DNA TGCAGTGCCGATGGGGGACCTTTGAACACTGAAGCTTTCTTT. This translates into CSADGGPLNTEAFF.

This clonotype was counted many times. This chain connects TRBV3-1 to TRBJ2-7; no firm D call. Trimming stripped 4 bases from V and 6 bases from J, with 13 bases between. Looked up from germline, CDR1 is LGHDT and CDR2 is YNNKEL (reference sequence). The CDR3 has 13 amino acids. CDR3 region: CASSLTDPLEQYF. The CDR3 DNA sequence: TGTGCCAGCAGCCTGACGGACCCCCTCGAGCAGTACTTC.

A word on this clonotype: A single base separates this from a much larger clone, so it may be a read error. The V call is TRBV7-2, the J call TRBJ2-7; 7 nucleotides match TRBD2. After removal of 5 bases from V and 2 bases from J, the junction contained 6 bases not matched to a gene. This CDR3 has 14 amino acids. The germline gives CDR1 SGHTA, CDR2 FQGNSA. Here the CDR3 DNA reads TGTGCCAGCAGCATGTCTAGCGGTCCCTACGAGCAGTACTTC. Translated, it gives CASSMSSGPYEQYF.

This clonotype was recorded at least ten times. CDR3 bases: TGTGCCAGCAGCCAGCTTTCCAGGGGGCGCGCAAATGAGCAGTTCTTC. It yields the protein CASSQLSRGRANEQFF. V and J are TRBV3-1 and TRBJ2-1, with 8 bases aligning to TRBD1. The CDR3 loop spans 16 amino acids. V was pared by 3 bases and J by 7 bases, with 11 bases of the junction left unmatched. Germline V gives CDR1 LGHDT, CDR2 YNNKEL (reference sequence).

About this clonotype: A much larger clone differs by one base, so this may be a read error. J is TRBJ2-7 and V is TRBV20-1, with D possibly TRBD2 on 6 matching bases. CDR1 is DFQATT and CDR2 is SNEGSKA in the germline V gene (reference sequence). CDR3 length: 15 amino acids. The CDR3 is CSARVIRDLRYQQYF. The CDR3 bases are TGCAGTGCTAGAGTTATCCGGGACTTACGCTACCAGCAGTACTTC.

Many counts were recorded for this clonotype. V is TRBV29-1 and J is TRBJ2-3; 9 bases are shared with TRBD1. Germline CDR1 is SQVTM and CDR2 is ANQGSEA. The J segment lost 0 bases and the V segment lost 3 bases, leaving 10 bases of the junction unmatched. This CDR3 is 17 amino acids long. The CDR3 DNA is TGCAGCGTTGACAACAGGGGGCGTGTGGGTAGCACAGATACGCAGTATTTT. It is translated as CSVDNRGRVGSTDTQYF.

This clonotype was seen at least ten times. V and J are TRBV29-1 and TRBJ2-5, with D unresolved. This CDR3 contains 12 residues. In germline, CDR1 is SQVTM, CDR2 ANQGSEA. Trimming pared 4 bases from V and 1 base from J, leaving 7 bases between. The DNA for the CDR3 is TGCAGCGTTGTTGAGTCCCAAGAGACCCAGTACTTC. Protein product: CSVVESQETQYF.

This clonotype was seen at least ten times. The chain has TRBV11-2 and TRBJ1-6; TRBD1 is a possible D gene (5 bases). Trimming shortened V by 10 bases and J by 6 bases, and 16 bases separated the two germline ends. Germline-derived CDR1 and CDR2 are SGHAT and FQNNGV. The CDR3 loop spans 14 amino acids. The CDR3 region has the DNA TGTGCCACCGCCCCGGGTGGGGCTAATTCACCCCTCCACTTT. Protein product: CATAPGGANSPLHF. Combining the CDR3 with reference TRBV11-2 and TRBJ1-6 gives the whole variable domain EAGVAQSPRYKIIEKRQSVAFWCNPISGHATLYWYQQILGQGPKLLIQFQNNGVVDDSQLPKDRFSAERLKGVDSTLKIQPAKLEDSAVYLCATAPGGANSPLHFGNGTRLTVT.

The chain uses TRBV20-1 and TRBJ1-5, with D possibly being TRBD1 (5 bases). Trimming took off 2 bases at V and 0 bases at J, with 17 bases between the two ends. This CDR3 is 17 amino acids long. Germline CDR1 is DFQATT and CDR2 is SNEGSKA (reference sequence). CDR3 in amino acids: CSARPPGGGGSNQPQHF. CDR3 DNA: TGCAGTGCTAGACCTCCCGGGGGGGGAGGTAGCAATCAGCCCCAGCATTTT.

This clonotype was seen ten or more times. CDR3 region: CASSLRDRAHLYSGNTIYF. The CDR3 DNA reads TGTGCCAGCAGCTTAAGGGACAGGGCCCATCTCTACTCTGGAAACACCATATATTTT. The chain is built from TRBV7-2 and TRBJ1-3; TRBD1 matches 9 bases. CDR3 length: 19 amino acids. With V trimmed by 2 bases and J by 0 bases, 11 bases remained unmatched. Germline lookup yields CDR1 SGHTA and CDR2 FQGNSA.

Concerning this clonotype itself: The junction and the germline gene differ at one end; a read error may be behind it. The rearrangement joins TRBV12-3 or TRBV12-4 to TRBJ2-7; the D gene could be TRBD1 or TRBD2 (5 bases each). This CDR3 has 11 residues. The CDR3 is CACSLGVEQYF. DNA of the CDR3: TGTGCCTGCAGTTTGGGGGTCGAGCAGTACTTC.

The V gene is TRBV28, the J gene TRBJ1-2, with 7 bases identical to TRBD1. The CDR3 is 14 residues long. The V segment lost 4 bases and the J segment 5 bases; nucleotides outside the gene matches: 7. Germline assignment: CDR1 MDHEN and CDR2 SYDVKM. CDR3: CASSSPSTGYGYTF. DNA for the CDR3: TGTGCCAGCAGTTCCCCCTCGACAGGGTATGGCTACACCTTC.

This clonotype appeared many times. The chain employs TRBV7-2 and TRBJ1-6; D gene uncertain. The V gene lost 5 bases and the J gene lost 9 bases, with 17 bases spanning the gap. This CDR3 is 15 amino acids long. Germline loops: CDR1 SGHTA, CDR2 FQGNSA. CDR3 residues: CASSQRVAVASPLHF. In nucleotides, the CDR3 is TGTGCCAGCAGCCAAAGGGTGGCAGTAGCTTCACCCCTCCACTTT.

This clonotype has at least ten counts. The CDR3 reads CASSQDRGGTGGANTQYF. DNA of the CDR3: TGCGCCAGCAGCCAAGATCGAGGGGGGACAGGGGGAGCGAATACGCAGTATTTT. The V gene is TRBV4-3, the J gene TRBJ2-3; 11 bases align to TRBD1. The CDR3 covers 18 residues. Trimming took 0 bases from V and 7 from J; bases not matched to a gene: 12. Germline V gene lookup returns CDR1 LGHNA and CDR2 YSLEER.

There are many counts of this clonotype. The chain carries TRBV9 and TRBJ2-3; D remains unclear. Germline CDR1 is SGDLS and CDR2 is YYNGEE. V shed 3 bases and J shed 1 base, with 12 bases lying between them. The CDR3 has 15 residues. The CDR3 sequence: CASSDQALGTDTQYF. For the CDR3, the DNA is TGTGCCAGCAGCGATCAGGCTCTTGGCACAGATACGCAGTATTTT.

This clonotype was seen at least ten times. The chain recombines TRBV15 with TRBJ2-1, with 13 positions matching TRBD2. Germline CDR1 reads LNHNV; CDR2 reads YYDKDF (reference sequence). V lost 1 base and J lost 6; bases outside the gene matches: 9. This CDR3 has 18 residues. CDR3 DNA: TGTGCCACCAGCAGAGGATACACCGGGACTAGCGGGGTCAATGAGCAGTTCTTC. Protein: CATSRGYTGTSGVNEQFF. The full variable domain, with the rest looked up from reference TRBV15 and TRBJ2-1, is DAMVIQNPRYQVTQFGKPVTLSCSQTLNHNVMYWYQQKSSQAPKLLFHYYDKDFNNEADTPDNFQSRRPNTSFCFLDIRSPGLGDTAMYLCATSRGYTGTSGVNEQFFGPGTRLTVL.

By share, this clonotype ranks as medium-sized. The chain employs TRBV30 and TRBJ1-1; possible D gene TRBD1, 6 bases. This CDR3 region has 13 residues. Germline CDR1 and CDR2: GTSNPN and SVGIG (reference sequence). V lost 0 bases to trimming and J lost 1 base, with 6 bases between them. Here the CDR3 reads CAWSVQGNTEAFF. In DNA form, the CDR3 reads TGTGCCTGGAGTGTACAGGGGAACACTGAAGCTTTCTTT.

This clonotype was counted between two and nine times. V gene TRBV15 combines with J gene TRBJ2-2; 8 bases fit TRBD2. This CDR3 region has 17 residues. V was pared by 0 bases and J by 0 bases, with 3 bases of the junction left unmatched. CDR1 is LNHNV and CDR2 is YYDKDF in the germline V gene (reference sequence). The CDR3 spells CATSRDRAGANTGELFF. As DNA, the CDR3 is TGTGCCACCAGCAGAGATCGAGCGGGAGCGAACACCGGGGAGCTGTTTTTT.

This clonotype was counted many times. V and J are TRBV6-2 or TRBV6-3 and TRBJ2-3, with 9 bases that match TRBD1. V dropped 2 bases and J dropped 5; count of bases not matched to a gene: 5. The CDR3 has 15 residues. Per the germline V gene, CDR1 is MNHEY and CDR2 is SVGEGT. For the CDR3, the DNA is TGTGCCAGCAGTTACGTGGGACAGGGAAAAGATACGCAGTATTTT. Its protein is CASSYVGQGKDTQYF.

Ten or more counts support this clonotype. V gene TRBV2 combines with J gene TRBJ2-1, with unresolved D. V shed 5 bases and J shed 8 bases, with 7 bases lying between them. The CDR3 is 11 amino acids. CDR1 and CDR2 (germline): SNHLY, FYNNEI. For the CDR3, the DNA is TGTGCCAGCAGTCGGAGTGATGAGCAGTTCTTC. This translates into CASSRSDEQFF.

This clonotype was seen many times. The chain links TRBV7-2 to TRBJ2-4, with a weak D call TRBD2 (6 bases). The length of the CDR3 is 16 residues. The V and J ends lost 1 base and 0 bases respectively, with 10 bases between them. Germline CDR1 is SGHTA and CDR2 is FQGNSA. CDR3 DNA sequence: TGTGCCAGCAGCTTAGAGGCGGGGCTAGCCAAAAACATTCAGTACTTC. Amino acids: CASSLEAGLAKNIQYF.

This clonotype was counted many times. CDR3 nucleotides: TGCGCCAGCAGCTTGGCTACACAGGGCGATAATTCACCCCTCCACTTT. Translation: CASSLATQGDNSPLHF. The rearrangement joins TRBV5-1 to TRBJ1-6, with D possibly matching TRBD1 (6 bases). The V end was cut by 0 bases, the J end by 5 bases, with 12 bases between. Germline values: CDR1 SGHRS, CDR2 YFSETQ. CDR3 length: 16 residues. The full variable domain, with the rest looked up from reference TRBV5-1 and TRBJ1-6, is KAGVTQTPRYLIKTRGQQVTLSCSPISGHRSVSWYQQTPGQGLQFLFEYFSETQRNKGNFPGRFSGRQFSNSRSEMNVSTLELGDSALYLCASSLATQGDNSPLHFGNGTRLTVT.

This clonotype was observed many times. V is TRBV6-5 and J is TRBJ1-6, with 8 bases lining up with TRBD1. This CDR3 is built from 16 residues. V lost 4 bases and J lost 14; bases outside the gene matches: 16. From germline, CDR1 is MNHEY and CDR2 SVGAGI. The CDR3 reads CASSFLDRGDRLALHF. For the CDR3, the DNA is TGTGCCAGCAGTTTCCTCGACAGGGGCGACCGTTTGGCCCTCCACTTT.

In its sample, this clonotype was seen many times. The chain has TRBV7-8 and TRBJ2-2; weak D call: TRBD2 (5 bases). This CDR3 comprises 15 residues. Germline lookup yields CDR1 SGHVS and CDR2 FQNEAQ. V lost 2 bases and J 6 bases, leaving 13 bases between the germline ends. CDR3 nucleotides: TGTGCCAGCAGCTTATTTGAGGGCAACCCCGGGGAGCTGTTTTTT. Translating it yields CASSLFEGNPGELFF. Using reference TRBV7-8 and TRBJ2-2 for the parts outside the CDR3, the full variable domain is GAGVSQSPRYKVAKRGQDVALRCDPISGHVSLFWYQQALGQGPEFLTYFQNEAQLDKSGLPSDRFFAERPEGSVSTLKIQRTQQEDSAVYLCASSLFEGNPGELFFGEGSRLTVL.